This T cell receptor beta chain was obtained from a study of HIV-infected patients and healthy controls. MiXCR, run by TCRdb on the 5' RACE reads, gives a single entry per CDR3 protein. This table holds roughly 68,000 distinct CDR3 sequences, roughly a fifth found once. This clonotype occurred a few times. J lost 10 bases, V lost 0 bases, and 9 bases had no gene match. The CDR3 is 15 residues long. Germline CDR1 is SQVTM and CDR2 is ANQGSEA. Material for sequencing was CD4+ T cells from blood. The chain combines TRBV29-1 with TRBJ2-3; 11 nucleotides match TRBD1. This clonotype originated in a human donor in good health. Here the CDR3 DNA reads TGCAGCGTTGAAGAATGGGACAGGGGGAGGGTCGCGCAGTATTTT. Translated: CSVEEWDRGRVAQYF.